The rows below give T cell receptor beta chains drawn from one sample of a study of shared clonotypes between healthy human individuals. Generated by immunoSEQ multiplex PCR, the TCRdb table keeps only in-frame clones and is missing some. The sample has millions of clones, less than 95% seen once. Material for sequencing was naive CD8+ T cells sorted from blood. These receptors were obtained from a man younger than 35 in good health. CDR3s include the opening cysteine and the closing phenylalanine or tryptophan. D genes are given only for firm matches. The size entry is marked missing in some rows and otherwise reads once, few, many or a size class.

J gene: TRBJ2-3; clone size: once; D gene: TRBD2; V gene: TRBV6-1; CDR3 protein: CASSAKRGVVADTQYF; CDR3 DNA: TGTGCCAGCAGTGCTAAACGGGGGGTCGTAGCAGATACGCAGTATTTT
J gene: TRBJ2-1; clone size: .; D gene: TRBD2; V gene: TRBV4-3; CDR3 protein: CASSQEGPAGEANEQFF; CDR3 DNA: TGCGCCAGCAGCCAAGAAGGGCCAGCGGGAGAGGCGAATGAGCAGTTCTTC
J gene: TRBJ2-2; clone size: .; D gene: .; V gene: TRBV27; CDR3 protein: CASSTGDMTYTGELFF; CDR3 DNA: TGTGCCAGCAGTACCGGAGACATGACGTACACCGGGGAGCTGTTTTTT
J gene: TRBJ1-3; clone size: .; D gene: .; V gene: TRBV11-2; CDR3 protein: CASSLGPLTGNTIYF; CDR3 DNA: TGTGCCAGCAGCTTGGGACCTCTGACTGGAAACACCATATATTTT
J gene: TRBJ1-1; clone size: .; D gene: .; V gene: TRBV7-2; CDR3 protein: CASSLGTDSPF; CDR3 DNA: TGTGCCAGCAGCTTAGGTACAGACAGCCCGTTT
J gene: TRBJ2-5; clone size: .; D gene: .; V gene: TRBV29-1; CDR3 protein: CSVDTGQTQYF; CDR3 DNA: TGCAGCGTCGATACCGGACAGACCCAGTACTTC
J gene: TRBJ1-4; clone size: .; D gene: .; V gene: TRBV4-1; CDR3 protein: CASSHLVVSEGDEKLFF; CDR3 DNA: TGCGCCAGCAGCCACCTTGTTGTCTCGGAAGGCGATGAAAAACTGTTTTTT
J gene: TRBJ1-1; clone size: .; D gene: .; V gene: TRBV27; CDR3 protein: CASSLLGGARTEAFF; CDR3 DNA: TGTGCCAGCAGCCTCCTCGGTGGGGCGCGGACTGAAGCTTTCTTT
J gene: TRBJ1-1; clone size: .; D gene: .; V gene: TRBV5-6; CDR3 protein: CASSVNTEAFF; CDR3 DNA: TGTGCCAGCAGCGTTAACACTGAAGCTTTCTTT
J gene: TRBJ2-7; clone size: .; D gene: TRBD1; V gene: TRBV5-4; CDR3 protein: CASSARQGGTYEQYF; CDR3 DNA: TGTGCCAGCAGCGCAAGACAGGGGGGAACCTACGAGCAGTACTTC
J gene: TRBJ2-7; clone size: .; D gene: .; V gene: TRBV4-1; CDR3 protein: CASSLGRTTYEQYF; CDR3 DNA: TGCGCCAGCAGCCTGGGCCGGACTACCTACGAGCAGTACTTC
J gene: TRBJ2-7; clone size: .; D gene: TRBD1; V gene: TRBV6-1; CDR3 protein: CASSDGGQAPYEQYF; CDR3 DNA: TGTGCCAGCAGTGATGGGGGACAGGCCCCCTACGAGCAGTACTTC
J gene: TRBJ1-1; clone size: .; D gene: .; V gene: TRBV6-1; CDR3 protein: CASSEQGWTEAFF; CDR3 DNA: TGTGCCAGCAGTGAACAGGGGTGGACTGAAGCTTTCTTT
J gene: TRBJ2-1; clone size: once; D gene: TRBD2; V gene: TRBV11-2; CDR3 protein: CASSTAGVTSGRNNEQFF; CDR3 DNA: TGTGCCAGCAGCACGGCTGGGGTTACTAGCGGGAGGAACAATGAGCAGTTCTTC
J gene: TRBJ2-7; clone size: .; D gene: TRBD1; V gene: TRBV27; CDR3 protein: CASSLSPGTGLSYEQYF; CDR3 DNA: TGTGCCAGCAGTTTATCACCCGGGACAGGGTTATCCTACGAGCAGTACTTC
J gene: TRBJ1-1; clone size: .; D gene: .; V gene: TRBV11-2; CDR3 protein: CASSPGPPRGYAEAFF; CDR3 DNA: TGTGCCAGCAGCCCTGGACCACCAAGGGGTTACGCTGAAGCTTTCTTT
J gene: TRBJ1-2; clone size: .; D gene: .; V gene: TRBV28; CDR3 protein: CASSLGVRGYYGYTF; CDR3 DNA: TGTGCCAGCAGTTTAGGGGTCAGGGGCTACTATGGCTACACCTTC
J gene: TRBJ2-7; clone size: .; D gene: .; V gene: TRBV7-9; CDR3 protein: CASSPRDKYSYEQYF; CDR3 DNA: TGTGCCAGCAGCCCCCGGGACAAGTACTCCTACGAGCAGTACTTC
J gene: TRBJ2-2; clone size: .; D gene: .; V gene: TRBV5-1; CDR3 protein: CASMLSLTLRDTGELFF; CDR3 DNA: TGCGCCAGCATGCTCTCCCTGACACTGCGAGACACCGGGGAGCTGTTTTTT
J gene: TRBJ2-3; clone size: .; D gene: .; V gene: TRBV29-1; CDR3 protein: CSVEHRGTDTQYF; CDR3 DNA: TGCAGCGTTGAACATCGCGGTACAGATACGCAGTATTTT
J gene: TRBJ2-7; clone size: once; D gene: TRBD2; V gene: TRBV11-1; CDR3 protein: CASSRVPGLAAYEQYF; CDR3 DNA: TGTGCCAGCAGCCGCGTTCCGGGACTAGCGGCCTACGAGCAGTACTTC
J gene: TRBJ2-1; clone size: .; D gene: .; V gene: TRBV7-2; CDR3 protein: CASSPPFGSSYNEQFF; CDR3 DNA: TGTGCCAGCAGCCCACCGTTCGGGAGCTCCTACAATGAGCAGTTCTTC
J gene: TRBJ2-2; clone size: .; D gene: .; V gene: TRBV5-1; CDR3 protein: CASSLYRDDALLGDTGELFF; CDR3 DNA: TGCGCCAGCAGCCTGTACCGGGACGACGCCTTACTAGGGGACACCGGGGAGCTGTTTTTT
J gene: TRBJ2-7; clone size: .; D gene: TRBD1; V gene: TRBV9; CDR3 protein: CASSGGQGSSYEQYF; CDR3 DNA: TGTGCCAGCAGCGGGGGACAGGGGAGCTCCTACGAGCAGTACTTC
J gene: TRBJ2-1; clone size: .; D gene: .; V gene: TRBV29-1; CDR3 protein: CSVPAPSLYNEQFF; CDR3 DNA: TGCAGCGTCCCGGCCCCGTCCCTTTACAATGAGCAGTTCTTC
J gene: TRBJ2-5; clone size: .; D gene: .; V gene: TRBV7-9; CDR3 protein: CASSFVLMETQYF; CDR3 DNA: TGTGCCAGCAGCTTCGTACTAATGGAGACCCAGTACTTC
J gene: TRBJ2-7; clone size: .; D gene: TRBD2; V gene: TRBV9; CDR3 protein: CASSPGGVNEQYF; CDR3 DNA: TGTGCCAGCAGCCCGGGGGGAGTAAACGAGCAGTACTTC
J gene: TRBJ1-2; clone size: .; D gene: TRBD1; V gene: TRBV4-1; CDR3 protein: CASSQLLTGLDYGYTF; CDR3 DNA: TGCGCCAGCAGCCAATTACTGACAGGGTTAGACTATGGCTACACCTTC
J gene: TRBJ1-1; clone size: .; D gene: .; V gene: TRBV27; CDR3 protein: CASSSLPVGGTEAFF; CDR3 DNA: TGTGCCAGCAGTTCCCTCCCCGTAGGGGGGACTGAAGCTTTCTTT